Each of the 5 T cell receptor beta chains below was sequenced from the same sample in a study of blood T cell repertoires in COVID-19. Method: immunoSEQ multiplex PCR; TCRdb's copy keeps in-frame clones and lacks some. Here the sample spans around 280,000 clones, roughly 80% being singletons. Sequences were obtained from peripheral blood. The receptor source for this set is a woman in her forties or fifties with active or convalescent COVID-19.

The chain employs TRBV29-1 and TRBJ1-1, with D possibly being TRBD1 (6 bases). This CDR3 spans 12 amino acids. The V end was cut by 4 bases, the J end by 5 bases, with 11 bases between. Germline-derived CDR1 and CDR2 are SQVTM and ANQGSEA. The CDR3 here is CSVALRGTEAFF. CDR3 DNA sequence: TGCAGCGTTGCCTTGAGGGGGACTGAAGCTTTCTTT.

The chain uses TRBV7-3 and TRBJ2-1; 10 bases line up with TRBD1. The CDR3 has 15 amino acids. The trim removed 4 bases at V and 6 bases at J, leaving 6 bases unmatched. The germline V gene encodes CDR1 SGHTA and CDR2 FQGTGA. This chain's CDR3 is CASSSGQGVFNEQFF. The CDR3 nucleotides read TGTGCCAGCAGCTCCGGACAGGGGGTATTCAATGAGCAGTTCTTC.

The J gene is TRBJ2-3, the V gene TRBV6-6; D might be TRBD2 (5 bases). In germline, CDR1 is MNHNY, CDR2 SVGAGI (reference sequence). CDR3 length: 14 amino acids. V shed 5 bases and J shed 3 bases, with 12 bases lying between them. The CDR3 region has the DNA TGTGCCAGCAGTCCCGGACTGGTAACAGATACGCAGTATTTT. Protein: CASSPGLVTDTQYF.

This chain links TRBV4-1 with TRBJ1-4, with D possibly matching TRBD1 (6 bases). The germline CDR1 and CDR2 sequences are MGHRA and YSYEKL. V lost 8 bases, J lost 8 bases, and 15 bases lay in between. The CDR3 extends over 13 amino acids. CDR3 sequence (DNA): TGCGCCAGCCGCGAGGGGGTAACAGAAAAACTGTTTTTT. Translated, it gives CASREGVTEKLFF.

The V call is TRBV27, the J call TRBJ1-2; D unresolved. Germline CDR1 reads MNHEY; CDR2 reads SMNVEV (reference sequence). The CDR3 contains 18 residues. The V and J ends lost 0 bases and 3 bases respectively, with 20 bases between them. DNA for the CDR3: TGTGCCAGCAGTTTATCTGGTTTTGGGTCAGGCGGGGACTATGGCTACACCTTC. Amino acid sequence: CASSLSGFGSGGDYGYTF.